The sequence of this T cell receptor (beta chain) was determined in a study of T cells in Graves' hyperthyroidism and ophthalmopathy (dated by TCRdb to about 2019). General notes on the study: Peripheral blood samples were taken at the time of initial diagnosis, prior to any treatment. A discovery cohort of roughly 96 patients, 43 with Graves' ophthalmopathy and approximately 55 with stable Graves' hyperthyroidism, was used to find distinguishing TCR V-J signatures. For training and testing, the 100 or so patients in the discovery cohort were randomly divided in a 7:3 ratio. After blood sampling, hyperthyroidism patients were treated with methimazole at a starting dose of 30 mg daily, and ophthalmopathy patients were treated with high-dose intravenous methylprednisolone. An independent validation cohort of fewer than 20 hyperthyroidism patients and roughly 16 patients who later progressed to ophthalmopathy tested prospective prediction of ophthalmopathy. The study also compared thyroid tissue and blood T-cell repertoires from several Graves' hyperthyroidism patients. According to the paper, TCR Vbeta CDR3 sequencing was carried out on 135 peripheral blood samples, which came from under 50 ophthalmopathy, 75 to 80 hyperthyroidism and approximately 17 progressor patients. The research as a whole found: No statistical method was used to fix the sample size in advance, and group allocation was not hidden from the investigators. Most expanded thyroid clonotypes (frequency above 0.001) were also detected in blood, suggesting blood repertoires may reflect thyroid immune responses. A model built on a 13 V-J signature distinguished ophthalmopathy from stable hyperthyroidism, reaching 87.88% sensitivity and about 81% specificity in cross-validation and 80%/75% in testing. In validation, progression to ophthalmopathy was predicted by the model with almost 71% sensitivity and 72% to 85% specificity, a median of around 6.5 months before onset.

The CDR3 has 14 amino acids, counting the end cysteine and phenylalanine. Only CDR3 DNA is held: 42 bases, read in frame from base 1. As encoded in the germline V gene, CDR1 is ENHRY while CDR2 is SYGVKD. V loses 0 bases of germline sequence and J loses 5 bases, and the interval between the two ends is 11 bases. The TCR beta CDR3 regions were amplified from the RNA transcripts. For the first round of RT-PCR on the TCR CDR3, the HTBI primer set was used together with the Qiagen OneStep RT-PCR kit. The libraries were constructed in a second round of multiplex PCR and then size-selected and purified. Libraries were sequenced paired-end with 100 bp reads on an Illumina HiSeq2000. In the original analysis: Raw data were processed with SOAPnuke, discarding reads with adapters, uncalled bases, mean Phred below 15, or no exact constant-primer or identifier match. COPE v1.2.5 was used to merge high-quality paired reads, and clonotypes were defined as unique nucleotide sequences. MiTCR v1.1 was used to align clonotypes to the IMGT TRBV, TRBD and TRBJ reference segments. Analysis was restricted to V-J combinations with a frequency above 0.0001, which covered 99% to 99.2% of repertoires. The TCS score was defined as the ratio of F50 (clonal expansion) to E x V (chaos), calculated using BLOSUM62-based TCRdist between CDR3 peptides within each V-J. Welch's t-statistics and random forest reduced roughly 500 V-J features to about 12, which were used in a naive Bayes classifier (R e1071). TCRdb's own reprocessing of the public reads used fastp at Q25 and MiXCR and kept productive beta chains. Each entry is one CDR3 protein sequence, shown with its most common DNA and genes. It is TCRdb's table, rather than the study itself, that gives the V and J calls and clone size. Across this sample there are about 640,000 distinct CDR3 sequences, with roughly 14% seen only once. Together, the top ten hold under 15% of the sample.

Moderately to severely active disease, a Clinical Activity Score of at least 3, a NOSPECS grade of at least 4, and a duration under 3 months were present in ophthalmopathy patients. Exclusion was applied to patients with uncontrolled infections, other autoimmune diseases, pregnancy or lactation. Diagnoses relied on clinical symptoms, serum thyroxine and TRAb, thyroid ultrasound and orbital computed tomography. PBMCs were isolated from 7.5 to 10 ml of fresh peripheral blood by Ficoll-Paque density gradient centrifugation. Total RNA was extracted using Trizol reagent, and RNA quality was assessed on an Agilent 2100 Bioanalyzer. This clonotype was recorded at least ten times. It has no known antigen specificity. No much larger clonotype is one base removed from it; base qualities were not supplied.

The specimen was blood. The TCR was taken from a woman aged 45-65 years with Graves' ophthalmopathy. Recombination connected TRBV10-3 to TRBJ2-7; TRBD1 might be the D gene, on 6 matching bases. The bases are TGTGCCATCAGTGAGTCGTTCACAGGGAACGAGCAGTACTTC. Translated, this gives CAISESFTGNEQYF.